Reported below is one T cell receptor beta chain. The clone's antigen remains unknown. Qualities for individual bases were not recorded, and no much larger clone is one base off. The cohort comprised 550 to 700 healthy bone marrow donors. At the time of sampling, all cohort members were nominally healthy, though unrecorded immune exposures were likely present. The donor was CMV seropositive and was included in the group of 250 to 300 seropositive cohort members. A peripheral blood sample was collected from each donor, and TCR beta sequencing was performed on peripheral blood mononuclear cells. The Qiagen DNeasy Blood Extraction Kit was used to extract genomic DNA from the blood cell samples. Library generation was performed with the immunoSEQ multiplex PCR assay. For the multiplex PCR, a mixture combining 60 forward primers for TCR Vbeta segments and 13 reverse primers for TCR Jbeta segments was used. The CDR3 region of rearranged TCR beta genes was amplified from genomic DNA by a multiplex PCR assay. On the Illumina HiSeq System, the amplified TCR beta libraries were sequenced as 87-base-pair reads. From the authors' description of their analysis: A later analysis tallied 75 million to 95 million unique TCR beta chains across the 666 repertoires, and some 10 million of those chains were shared by two or more donors. To remove PCR and sequencing errors, raw reads were error-corrected and collapsed into unique sequences using a nearest-neighbor algorithm that merged closely related sequences. Alignment of CDR3 sequences to IMGT reference sequences was used to assign V, D and J gene segments. For a sequence to be retained, a match of at least six nucleotides to both a V gene segment and a J gene segment was required. Rearrangements were called productive when the CDR3 lacked stop codons and stayed in frame with V and J; all others were non-productive. CDR3 was defined according to IMGT convention as the region running from the second conserved V-encoded cysteine to the conserved J-encoded phenylalanine. In an earlier analysis of 550 to 650 of the donors, sequences lacking an unambiguous match to a single V gene segment were excluded. In an earlier analysis of around 600 of the donors, V segments were called functional above 56.7% productive rearrangements and were called segregating when the between-donor standard deviation exceeded 5%. A statistical classification framework was built for diagnosing cytomegalovirus status from the catalog of TCR beta chain sequences. V and J gene assignment, in a later analysis, came from comparing TCR nucleotide sequences with IMGT/GENE-DB human TR gene sequences. In a later analysis, CDR3 sequences and most-parsimonious VDJ recombination scenarios were assigned using the TCRdist pipeline. In a later analysis, every TCR beta chain was defined by the combination of its CDR3 amino acid sequence and its V-gene family, and reads without a unique V-gene family were dropped. In a later analysis, 500 to 650 highly shared, low-generation-probability nucleotide sequences were removed to address suspected cross-contamination and a sequencing artifact. In a later analysis, a clonal expansion index was calculated for each public chain from normalized within-repertoire ranks of inferred template counts. Generation probabilities in a later analysis came from a VDJ recombination model fitted to out-of-frame rearrangements, and those results were checked against IGoR. In a later analysis, TCR-TCR, TCR-HLA and TCR-CMV co-occurrence was scored with hypergeometric tests, and a repertoire-size bias correction was applied to TCR pairs. To estimate false discovery rates, a later analysis permuted the HLA or CMV assignments 20 times. In a later analysis, co-occurring TCRs were grouped using DBSCAN, and TCRdist sequence similarity was added for clustering within HLA-allele-positive subsets. Repertoires with fewer than 30,000 or more than 120,000 public chains, plus five repertoires with anomalous nucleotide sharing, were excluded from co-occurrence clustering. The clones in this table, taken by TCRdb from immuneACCESS, are in-frame only. Not every clone is retained; where verified, under half of the shortfall comes from an unresolved V gene, and the cause of the rest is unknown. D and trimming come from the DNA, and the V and J calls and clone size come from that table. For this sample there are around 200,000 clones; roughly 80% appear just once. About 6% of the sample is taken by the ten largest.

The CDR3 goes from the cysteine to the phenylalanine over 15 residues. Kept here is only the CDR3 DNA, which spans 45 bases and is read in frame from base 1. Relative to germline, V is 2 bases shorter and J is 0 bases shorter, with 7 bases between their ends. Via the germline V gene, CDR1 is SNHLY and CDR2 FYNNEI. This sample was taken from a study of cytomegalovirus exposure and HLA in healthy donors (dated 2017 in TCRdb). Background on the whole study: In an earlier analysis of under 750 of the donors, 250 to 350 Gb of sequence data and 95 million to 130 million unique TCR beta sequences from 180 million or so T cells were reported. An earlier analysis of fewer than 750 of the donors used high-throughput TCR beta sequencing to judge whether each TCR beta V gene segment behaved as functional or pseudogenic. In the later analysis, no new phenotypic data were used to find candidate immune exposures; instead, reliance was placed on TCR beta sequences and their occurrence across donors. A later genetic analysis used genome-wide SNP genotypes for 398 of the 666 donors, treating that subset as a discovery cohort. Class I and class II HLA loci were covered by the typing at four-digit resolution. The study was designed to test whether signatures of past pathogen exposure could be identified by cataloging public T cell receptors. Of the 398 genotyped donors, roughly 85% fell in the genetic ancestry cluster associated with self-reported Caucasian donors. Typing coverage differed by locus: A, B, C, DRB1 and DQB1 were typed in roughly 629-640 donors, DQA1 in approximately 520, DPA1 in some 600, and DPB1 in approximately 450. The study used immunosequencing to profile the T cell repertoires of more than 650 subjects and linked those repertoires to cytomegalovirus serostatus. A separate validation cohort of approximately 120 different subjects was used in addition to the approximately 700-subject first cohort. Every discovery cohort repertoire had been produced on one sequencing platform. Among about 400 genotyped donors of the cohort, an average of roughly 230,000 unique TCR beta nucleotide sequences was sequenced per donor, of which roughly 17% were non-productive. High-throughput TCR immunosequencing, statistical association of individual TCRs with disease status, and machine learning were combined to predict cytomegalovirus infection status. Alongside the repertoire data, information on donor age, sex, ethnicity and CMV serostatus was compiled. In a later analysis, previously published TCR beta repertoires from hundreds of donors were re-analyzed and high-resolution HLA genotyping was added so that TCR occurrence patterns could be studied. Roughly five DR-DQ haplotypes were handled as single units for association and clustering, since linkage in the cohort was strong. Roughly 290 gigabases of sequencing data and 70 million to 95 million unique TCR sequences made up an early release that covered around 640 HLA-typed donors. Broad study findings and their caveats: Linkage disequilibrium might explain the correlated functional status among segregating V segments, but an unknown experimental factor could not be excluded. In a later genetic analysis, fewer N-insertions in productive TCRs were reported among donors in an Asian-associated ancestry cluster than the 666-donor mean. Across donors, most TCR sequences were observed very rarely, whereas some public TCRs were present in many individuals. A further reported finding was that TCR beta sequences accurately predicted the HLA-A and HLA-B alleles for most subjects in the first cohort. A group of highly shared sequence variants was considered likely to be a technical artifact of the sequencing pipeline. A few of the identified cytomegalovirus-associated TCR beta chains were confirmed in vitro to be specific for cytomegalovirus antigens. Because counts were too low, around 17 rarely observed V segments, including chromosome 9 orphons, were left out of the earlier analysis of about 500 of the donors. In a later analysis, TCR association rates were found to vary across HLA loci, with the most associated TCRs seen for DRB1 alleles and the fewest for HLA-C alleles. In both the original and validation cohorts, the classifier was reported to diagnose cytomegalovirus status with high specificity and sensitivity. According to the authors, the approach could potentially be generalized to other disease states and immunological phenotypes. Some IMGT-functional V segments, including TRBV6-2 and TRBV6-3, could not be told apart with the 87-base-pair reads, so those segments were excluded. Immune exposure information for the cohort was limited to CMV serostatus. A later analysis found that HLA-associated TCR beta chains were more clonally expanded and had lower generation probabilities than equally common non-associated chains. Only TCR beta chains were sequenced in this cohort, and the absence of alpha or paired-chain data limited detectable features. Several of the top co-occurrence clusters appeared to be linked to parvovirus B19, influenza, CMV and Epstein-Barr virus, according to a later analysis. In the study, around 160 TCR beta chains were listed as associated with cytomegalovirus. An earlier analysis of approximately 570 of the donors showed that most TCR beta V segments appeared in productive rearrangements either about 87% or about 30% of the time, which broadly matched IMGT annotations. Assigning TCR associations to individual alleles was difficult when HLA alleles, especially DR and DQ, strongly co-occurred. Most CMV-associated TCR beta chains appeared to be HLA-restricted in a later analysis, and the HLA associations seemed to be driven largely by CMV exposure. Roughly uniform sequencing depth across donors was assumed in presence/absence analyses, although this assumption may not hold. A later analysis associated about 18,000 TCR beta sequences with specific HLA alleles at a false discovery rate of 0.05. Because HLA typing was missing for some donors at each locus, association tests included only the typed subset. A later genetic analysis associated a missense DCLRE1C variant with V-gene and J-gene trimming of TCR beta chains, and an independent cohort replicated the association.

The sequence links TRBV2 to TRBJ2-2, with the D gene too uncertain to name. This TCR was recovered from a man aged 40-49 years in good health and CMV-seropositive. The source material was PBMCs. The CDR3 here reads CASSENSPNTGELFF. The nucleotide sequence reads as follows: TGTGCCAGCAGTGAAAACAGTCCGAACACCGGGGAGCTGTTTTTT.